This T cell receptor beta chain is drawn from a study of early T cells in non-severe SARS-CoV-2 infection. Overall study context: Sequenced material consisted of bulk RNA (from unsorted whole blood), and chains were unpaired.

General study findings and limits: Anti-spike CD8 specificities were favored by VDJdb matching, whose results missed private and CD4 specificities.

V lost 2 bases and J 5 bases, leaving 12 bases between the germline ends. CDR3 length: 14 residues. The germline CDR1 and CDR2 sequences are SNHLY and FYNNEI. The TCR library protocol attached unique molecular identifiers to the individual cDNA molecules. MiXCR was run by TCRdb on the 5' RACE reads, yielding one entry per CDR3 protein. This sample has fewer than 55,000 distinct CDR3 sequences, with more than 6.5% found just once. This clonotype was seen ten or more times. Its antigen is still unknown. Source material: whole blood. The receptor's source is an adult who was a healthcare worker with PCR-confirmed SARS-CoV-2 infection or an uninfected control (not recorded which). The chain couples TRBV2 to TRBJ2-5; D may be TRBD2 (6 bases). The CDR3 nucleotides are TGTGCCAGCAGTGAATTAGGAGGGACGGAGACCCAGTACTTC. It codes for CASSELGGTETQYF.